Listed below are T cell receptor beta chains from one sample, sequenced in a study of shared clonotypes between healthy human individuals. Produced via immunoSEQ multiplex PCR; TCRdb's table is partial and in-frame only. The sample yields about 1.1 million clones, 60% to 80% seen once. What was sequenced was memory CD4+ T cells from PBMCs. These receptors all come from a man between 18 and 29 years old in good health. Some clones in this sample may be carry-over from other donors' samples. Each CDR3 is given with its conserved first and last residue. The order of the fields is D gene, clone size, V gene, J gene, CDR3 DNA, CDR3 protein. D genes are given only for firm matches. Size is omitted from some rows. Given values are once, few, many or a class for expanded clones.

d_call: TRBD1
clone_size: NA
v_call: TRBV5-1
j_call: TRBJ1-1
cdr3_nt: TGCGCCAGCCGACAGGGGGCCAACACTGAAGCTTTCTTT
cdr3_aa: CASRQGANTEAFF

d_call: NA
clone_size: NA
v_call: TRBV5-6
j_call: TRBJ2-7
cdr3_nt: TGTGCCAGCAGCTTACCGGACGGCCTCTCCTACGAGCAGTACTTC
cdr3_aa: CASSLPDGLSYEQYF

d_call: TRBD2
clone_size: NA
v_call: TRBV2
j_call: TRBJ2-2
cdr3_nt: TGTGCCACTAATCTAGCGGAAGACCCGAACACCGGGGAGCTGTTTTTT
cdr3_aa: CATNLAEDPNTGELFF

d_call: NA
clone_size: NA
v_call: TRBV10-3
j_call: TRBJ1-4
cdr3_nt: TGTGCCATCAGTGAGTCGGGACCAACTAATGAAAAACTGTTTTTT
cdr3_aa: CAISESGPTNEKLFF

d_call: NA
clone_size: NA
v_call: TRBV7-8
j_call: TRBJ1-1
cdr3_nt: TGTGCCAGCAGCTTAGCAGGGAGGGCTTTCTTT
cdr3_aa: CASSLAGRAFF

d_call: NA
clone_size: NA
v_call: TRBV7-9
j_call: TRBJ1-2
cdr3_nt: TGTGCCAGCAGCCCTACAGGGACCCCCTATGGCTACACCTTC
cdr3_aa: CASSPTGTPYGYTF

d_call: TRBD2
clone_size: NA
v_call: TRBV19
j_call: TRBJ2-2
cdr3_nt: TGTGCCAGTAGTTCTCCCCCTAGCGGGAGAACCGGGGAGCTGTTTTTT
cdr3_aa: CASSSPPSGRTGELFF

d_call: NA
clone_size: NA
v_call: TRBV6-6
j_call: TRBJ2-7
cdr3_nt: TGTGCCAGCAATCTGGACGGTTCCTACGAGCAGTACTTC
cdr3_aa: CASNLDGSYEQYF

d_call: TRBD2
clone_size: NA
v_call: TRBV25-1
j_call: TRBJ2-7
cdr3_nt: TGTGCCACCCATAGCGGGAGCTCCTACGAGCAGTACTTC
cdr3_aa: CATHSGSSYEQYF

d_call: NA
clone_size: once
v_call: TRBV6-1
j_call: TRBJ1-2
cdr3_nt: TGTGCCAGTTCGGCGGTAAACTATGGCTACACCTTC
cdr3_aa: CASSAVNYGYTF

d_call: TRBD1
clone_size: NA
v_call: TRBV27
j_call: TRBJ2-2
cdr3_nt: TGTGCCAGCAGTACGGGACAGACGAACACCGGGGAGCTGTTTTTT
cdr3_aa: CASSTGQTNTGELFF

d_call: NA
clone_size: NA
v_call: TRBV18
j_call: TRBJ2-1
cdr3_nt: TGTGCCAGCTCACCGTTTGACGGGAGTTTGAATGAGCAGTTCTTC
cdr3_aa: CASSPFDGSLNEQFF

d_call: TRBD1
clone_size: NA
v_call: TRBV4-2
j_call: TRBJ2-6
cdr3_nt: TGTGCCAGCAGCCAAGACAGCAGGGGGCGGTCTGGGGCCAACGTCCTGACTTTC
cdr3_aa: CASSQDSRGRSGANVLTF

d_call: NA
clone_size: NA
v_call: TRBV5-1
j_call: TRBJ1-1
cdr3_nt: TGCGCCAGCAGCTTGCGGCAGGCCGGTCCCCACACTGAAGCTTTCTTT
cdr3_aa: CASSLRQAGPHTEAFF

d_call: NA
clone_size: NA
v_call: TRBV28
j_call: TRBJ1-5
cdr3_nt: TGTGCCAGCAGTTTAATTGCGGGAAACAATCAGCCCCAGCATTTT
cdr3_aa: CASSLIAGNNQPQHF

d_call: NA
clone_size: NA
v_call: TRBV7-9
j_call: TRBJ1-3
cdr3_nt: TGTGCCAGCACCGCAGGGACATCCGGGTACACCATATATTTT
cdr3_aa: CASTAGTSGYTIYF

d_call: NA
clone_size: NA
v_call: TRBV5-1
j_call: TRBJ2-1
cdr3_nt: TGCGCCAGCAGCTTGGCAGACGGGGAGGCTGAGCAGTTCTTC
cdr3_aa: CASSLADGEAEQFF

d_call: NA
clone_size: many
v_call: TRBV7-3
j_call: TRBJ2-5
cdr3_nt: TGTGCCAGCAGCCCGGGACCCCACCCAGAGACCCAGTACTTC
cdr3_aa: CASSPGPHPETQYF

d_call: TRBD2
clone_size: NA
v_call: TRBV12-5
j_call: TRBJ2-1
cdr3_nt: TGTGCTAGTGGTTTGGTAACGGCTAGCGGGTTCAATGAGCAGTTCTTC
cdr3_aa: CASGLVTASGFNEQFF

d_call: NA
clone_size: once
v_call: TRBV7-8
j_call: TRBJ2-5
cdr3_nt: TGTGCCAGCAAAAAAAGTGTGTGGGCCAAAGCCCAAGAGACCCAGTACTTC
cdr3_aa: CASKKSVWAKAQETQYF

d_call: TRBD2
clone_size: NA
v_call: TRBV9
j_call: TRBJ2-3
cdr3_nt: TGTGCCAGCAGCGTAGAGGAGGGAGGGCCAGATACGCAGTATTTT
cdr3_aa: CASSVEEGGPDTQYF

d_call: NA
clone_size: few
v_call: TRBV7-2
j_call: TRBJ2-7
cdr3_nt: TGTGCCAGCAGCCTTTGGGGGGCCTACGAGCAGTACTTC
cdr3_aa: CASSLWGAYEQYF